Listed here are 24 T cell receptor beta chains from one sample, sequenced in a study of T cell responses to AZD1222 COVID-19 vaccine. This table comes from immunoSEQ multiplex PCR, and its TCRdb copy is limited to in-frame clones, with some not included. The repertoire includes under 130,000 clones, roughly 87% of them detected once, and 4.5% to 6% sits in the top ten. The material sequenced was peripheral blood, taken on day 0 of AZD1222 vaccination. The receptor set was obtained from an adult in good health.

This CDR3 is CASSLLPGVGNTEAFF. Written as DNA, the CDR3 is TGCGCCAGCAGCTTGCTACCAGGGGTCGGGAACACTGAAGCTTTCTTT. J is TRBJ1-1 and V is TRBV5-1, with D possibly matching TRBD1 (6 bases). From germline, CDR1 is SGHRS and CDR2 YFSETQ. Trimming cost V 1 base and J 1 base, with 14 bases left between them. The CDR3 has 16 amino acids.

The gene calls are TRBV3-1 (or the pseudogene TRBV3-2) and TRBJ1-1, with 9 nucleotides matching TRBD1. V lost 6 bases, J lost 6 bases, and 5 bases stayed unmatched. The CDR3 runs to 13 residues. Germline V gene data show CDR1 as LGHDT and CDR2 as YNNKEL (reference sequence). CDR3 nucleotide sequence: TGTGCCAGCAGTAATCGGGACAGGGCTGAAGCTTTCTTT. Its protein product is CASSNRDRAEAFF.

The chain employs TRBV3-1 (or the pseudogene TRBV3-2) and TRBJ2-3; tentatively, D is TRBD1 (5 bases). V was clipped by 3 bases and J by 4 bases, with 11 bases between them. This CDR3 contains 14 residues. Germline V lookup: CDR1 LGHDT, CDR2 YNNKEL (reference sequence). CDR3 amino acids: CASSHSGASDTQYF. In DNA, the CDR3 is TGTGCCAGCAGCCATAGTGGGGCCTCAGATACGCAGTATTTT.

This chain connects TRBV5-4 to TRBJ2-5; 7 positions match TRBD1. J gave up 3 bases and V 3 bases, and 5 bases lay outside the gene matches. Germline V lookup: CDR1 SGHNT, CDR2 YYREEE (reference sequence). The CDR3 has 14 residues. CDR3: CASSSWDREETQYF. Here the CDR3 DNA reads TGTGCCAGCAGCTCCTGGGACAGAGAAGAGACCCAGTACTTC.

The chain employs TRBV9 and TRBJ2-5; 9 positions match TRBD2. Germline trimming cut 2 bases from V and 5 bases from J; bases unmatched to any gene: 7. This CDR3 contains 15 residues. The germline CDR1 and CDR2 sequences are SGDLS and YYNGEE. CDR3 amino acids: CASSVAGGLEETQYF. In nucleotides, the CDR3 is TGTGCCAGCAGCGTGGCGGGGGGGCTTGAGGAGACCCAGTACTTC.

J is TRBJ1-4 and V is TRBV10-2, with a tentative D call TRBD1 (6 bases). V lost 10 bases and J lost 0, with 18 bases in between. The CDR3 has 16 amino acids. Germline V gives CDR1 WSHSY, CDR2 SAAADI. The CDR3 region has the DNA TGCGCCACCGCCCAGGGACAAAAAGCAACTAATGAAAAACTGTTTTTT. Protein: CATAQGQKATNEKLFF.

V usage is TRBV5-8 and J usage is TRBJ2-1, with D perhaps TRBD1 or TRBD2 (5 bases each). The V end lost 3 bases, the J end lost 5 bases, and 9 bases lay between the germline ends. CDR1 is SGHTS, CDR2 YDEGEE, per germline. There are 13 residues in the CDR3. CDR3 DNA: TGTGCCAGCAGCTGGGGACCCGACAATGAGCAGTTCTTC. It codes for CASSWGPDNEQFF.

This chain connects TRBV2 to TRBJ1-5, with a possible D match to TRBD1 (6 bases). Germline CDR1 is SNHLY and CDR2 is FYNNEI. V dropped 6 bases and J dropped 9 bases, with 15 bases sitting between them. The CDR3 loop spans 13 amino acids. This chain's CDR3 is CASRDTTGRPQHF. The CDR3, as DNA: TGTGCCAGCAGGGACACGACAGGTAGGCCCCAGCATTTT.

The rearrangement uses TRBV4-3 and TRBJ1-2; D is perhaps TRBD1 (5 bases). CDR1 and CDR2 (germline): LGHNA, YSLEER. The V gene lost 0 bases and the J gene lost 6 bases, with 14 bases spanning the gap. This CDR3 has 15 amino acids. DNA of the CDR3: TGCGCCAGCAGCCAAGAGAAATGGGGGTGGGATGGCTACACCTTC. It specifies CASSQEKWGWDGYTF.

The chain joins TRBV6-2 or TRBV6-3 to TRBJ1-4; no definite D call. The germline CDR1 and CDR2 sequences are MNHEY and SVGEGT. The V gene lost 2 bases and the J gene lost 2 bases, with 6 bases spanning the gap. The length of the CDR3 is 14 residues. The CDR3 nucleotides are TGTGCCAGCAGTTACCGGGGTACTAATGAAAAACTGTTTTTT. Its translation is CASSYRGTNEKLFF.

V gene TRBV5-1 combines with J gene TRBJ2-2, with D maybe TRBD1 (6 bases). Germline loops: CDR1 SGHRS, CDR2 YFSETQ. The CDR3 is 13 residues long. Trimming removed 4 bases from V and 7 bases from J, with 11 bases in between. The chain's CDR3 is CASSQRQDGELFF. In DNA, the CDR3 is TGCGCCAGCAGCCAAAGACAGGACGGGGAGCTGTTTTTT.

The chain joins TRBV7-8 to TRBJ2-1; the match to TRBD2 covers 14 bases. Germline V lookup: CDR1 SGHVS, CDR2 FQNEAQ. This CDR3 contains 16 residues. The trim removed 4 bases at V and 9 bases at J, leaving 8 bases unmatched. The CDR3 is CASSSRGLAGVSEQFF. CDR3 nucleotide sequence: TGTGCCAGCAGCTCCCGGGGACTAGCGGGGGTGAGTGAGCAGTTCTTC. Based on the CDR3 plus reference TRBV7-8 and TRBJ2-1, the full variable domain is GAGVSQSPRYKVAKRGQDVALRCDPISGHVSLFWYQQALGQGPEFLTYFQNEAQLDKSGLPSDRFFAERPEGSVSTLKIQRTQQEDSAVYLCASSSRGLAGVSEQFFGPGTRLTVL.

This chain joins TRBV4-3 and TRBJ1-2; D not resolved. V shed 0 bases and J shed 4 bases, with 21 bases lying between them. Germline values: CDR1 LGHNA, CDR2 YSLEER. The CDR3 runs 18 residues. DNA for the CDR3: TGCGCCAGCAGCCAAGATTCGGCCCCGGCCGGGAGGTGCTATGGCTACACCTTC. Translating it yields CASSQDSAPAGRCYGYTF.

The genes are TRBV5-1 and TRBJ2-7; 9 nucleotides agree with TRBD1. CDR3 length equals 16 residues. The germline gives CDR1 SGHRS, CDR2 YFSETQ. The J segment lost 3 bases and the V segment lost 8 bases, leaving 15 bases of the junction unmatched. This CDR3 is CASSMLPGTGLYEQYF. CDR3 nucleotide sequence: TGCGCCAGTTCTATGCTCCCCGGGACAGGGCTCTACGAGCAGTACTTC.

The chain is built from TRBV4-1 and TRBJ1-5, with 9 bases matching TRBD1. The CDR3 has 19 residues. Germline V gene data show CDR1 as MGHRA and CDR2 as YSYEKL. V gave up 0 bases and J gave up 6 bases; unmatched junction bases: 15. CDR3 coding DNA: TGCGCCAGCAGCCAAGATAGGGTTCGGGACAGGGCCTTTGGTCAGCCCCAGCATTTT. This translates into CASSQDRVRDRAFGQPQHF.

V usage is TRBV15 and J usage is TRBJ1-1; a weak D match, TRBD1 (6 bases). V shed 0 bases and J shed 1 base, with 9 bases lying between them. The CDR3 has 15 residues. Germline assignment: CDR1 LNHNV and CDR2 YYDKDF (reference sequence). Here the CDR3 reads CATSRENRANTEAFF. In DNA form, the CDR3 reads TGTGCCACCAGCAGAGAGAACAGGGCGAACACTGAAGCTTTCTTT.

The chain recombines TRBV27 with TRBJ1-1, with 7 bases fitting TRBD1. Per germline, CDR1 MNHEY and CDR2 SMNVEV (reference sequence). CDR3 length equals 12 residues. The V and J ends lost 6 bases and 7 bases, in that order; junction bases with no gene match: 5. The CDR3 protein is CASSRGSNEAFF. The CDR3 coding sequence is TGTGCCAGCAGCAGGGGGAGTAATGAAGCTTTCTTT.

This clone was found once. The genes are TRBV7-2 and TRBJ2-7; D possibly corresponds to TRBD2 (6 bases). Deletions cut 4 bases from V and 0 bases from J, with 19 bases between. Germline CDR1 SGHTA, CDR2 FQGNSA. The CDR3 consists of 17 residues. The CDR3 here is CASSSIPAGQTSYEQYF. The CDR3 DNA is TGTGCCAGCAGCTCAATCCCGGCGGGGCAGACCTCCTACGAGCAGTACTTC.

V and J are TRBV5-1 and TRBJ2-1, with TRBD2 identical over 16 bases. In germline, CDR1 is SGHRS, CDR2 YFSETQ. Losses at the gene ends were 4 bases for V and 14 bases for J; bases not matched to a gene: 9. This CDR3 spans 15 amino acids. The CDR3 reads CASSNPGTSGGVEFF. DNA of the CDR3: TGCGCCAGCAGCAACCCCGGGACTAGCGGGGGGGTGGAGTTCTTC.

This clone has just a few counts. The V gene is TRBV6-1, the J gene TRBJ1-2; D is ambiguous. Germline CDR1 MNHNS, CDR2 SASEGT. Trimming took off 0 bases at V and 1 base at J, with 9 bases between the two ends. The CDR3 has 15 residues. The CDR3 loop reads CASSEAGSNNYGYTF. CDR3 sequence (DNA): TGTGCCAGCAGTGAAGCCGGAAGTAATAACTATGGCTACACCTTC.

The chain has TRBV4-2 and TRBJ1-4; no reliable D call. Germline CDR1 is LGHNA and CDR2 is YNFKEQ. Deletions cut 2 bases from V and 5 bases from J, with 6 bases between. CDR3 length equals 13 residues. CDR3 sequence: CASSQRGNEKLFF. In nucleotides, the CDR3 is TGTGCCAGCAGCCAACGAGGGAATGAAAAACTGTTTTTT.

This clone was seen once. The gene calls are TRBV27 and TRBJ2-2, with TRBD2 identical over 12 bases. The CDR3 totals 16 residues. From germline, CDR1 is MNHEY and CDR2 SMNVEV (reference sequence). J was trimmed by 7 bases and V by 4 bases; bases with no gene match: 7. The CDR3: CASSSRLAGAVGELFF. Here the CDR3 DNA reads TGTGCCAGCAGTTCCAGACTAGCGGGGGCGGTCGGGGAGCTGTTTTTT.

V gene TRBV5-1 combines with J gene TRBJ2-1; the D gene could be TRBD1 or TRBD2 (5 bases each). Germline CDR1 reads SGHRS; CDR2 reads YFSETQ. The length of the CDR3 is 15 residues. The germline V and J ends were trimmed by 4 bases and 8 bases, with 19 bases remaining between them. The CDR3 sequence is CASSPAFWGWDEQFF. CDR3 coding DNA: TGCGCCAGCAGCCCGGCTTTTTGGGGGTGGGATGAGCAGTTCTTC.

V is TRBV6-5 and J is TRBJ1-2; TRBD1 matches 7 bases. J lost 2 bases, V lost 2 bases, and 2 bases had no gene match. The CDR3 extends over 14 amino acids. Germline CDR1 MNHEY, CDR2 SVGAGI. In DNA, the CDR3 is TGTGCCAGCAGTTACAGGGACAGAAACTATGGCTACACCTTC. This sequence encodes CASSYRDRNYGYTF.